These 16 T cell receptor beta chains were all obtained from the same sample, sequenced in a study of identical twins. TCRdb recomputed calls from the 5' RACE reads with MiXCR, one row per CDR3 protein. The data contain hundreds of thousands of distinct CDR3 sequences, 20% to 25% of them singletons. The sample was also linked to a second study, of T cells expressing NK-cell markers.

Sequencing was carried out using CD4+ T cells sorted from blood. These receptors all stem from a woman between 18 and 29 years old in good health.

There are a few counts of this clonotype. This sequence joins TRBV20-1 and TRBJ2-5, with D possibly matching TRBD1 (6 bases). From germline, CDR1 is DFQATT and CDR2 SNEGSKA (reference sequence). The CDR3 runs to 12 residues. With 6 bases removed from V and 2 bases from J, the gap between germline ends came to 10 bases. DNA of the CDR3: TGCAGTGCCACGAGGGGGCAAGAGACCCAGTACTTC. This codes for CSATRGQETQYF.

This clonotype has only one observation. The chain employs TRBV19 and TRBJ2-5; D is unresolved. V was clipped by 3 bases and J by 7 bases, with 9 bases between them. The CDR3 is 12 residues long. Germline CDR1 is LNHDA and CDR2 is SQIVND (reference sequence). CDR3 DNA: TGTGCCAGTAGTATCAGTCTTGGGACCCAGTACTTC. This translates into CASSISLGTQYF.

The chain carries TRBV20-1 and TRBJ1-2; D is unresolved. Germline V gene data show CDR1 as DFQATT and CDR2 as SNEGSKA (reference sequence). The CDR3 runs 14 residues. Trimming took off 6 bases at V and 8 bases at J, with 22 bases between the two ends. The CDR3: CSATLALKSVGYTF. DNA for the CDR3: TGCAGTGCCACCCTCGCCCTCAAATCGGTCGGCTACACCTTC.

This clonotype was recorded at least ten times. The chain has TRBV27 and TRBJ2-1; the match to TRBD2 covers 9 bases. V lost 9 bases, J lost 4 bases, and 7 bases stayed unmatched. Looked up from germline, CDR1 is MNHEY and CDR2 is SMNVEV (reference sequence). This CDR3 has 14 amino acids. The CDR3 region is CASTIAGVYNEQFF. CDR3 nucleotide sequence: TGTGCCAGTACGATAGCGGGAGTATACAATGAGCAGTTCTTC.

The rearrangement joins TRBV6-6 to TRBJ2-3; D is unclear. CDR3 length: 13 amino acids. The ends were cut back, 7 bases at V and 1 base at J, with 9 bases in the middle. The germline V gene encodes CDR1 MNHNY and CDR2 SVGAGI (reference sequence). The chain's CDR3 is CASNEFRTDTQYF. The CDR3 nucleotides read TGTGCCAGCAACGAATTCCGCACAGATACGCAGTATTTT.

This chain links TRBV4-1 with TRBJ2-4, with 9 nucleotides matching TRBD2. CDR1 is MGHRA and CDR2 is YSYEKL in the germline V gene. The CDR3 spans 16 residues. The V segment lost 0 bases and the J segment 4 bases; nucleotides outside the gene matches: 4. In DNA, the CDR3 is TGCGCCAGCAGCCAAGAACCGGGACTAGCTAAAAACATTCAGTACTTC. Its translation is CASSQEPGLAKNIQYF.

V usage is TRBV29-1 and J usage is TRBJ2-7, with 11 nucleotides matching TRBD1. V was clipped by 5 bases and J by 3 bases; unmatched bases: 6. The length of the CDR3 is 14 residues. Germline V gene sequence: CDR1 SQVTM, CDR2 ANQGSEA. The CDR3 protein is CSVSSGTGGYEQYF. The CDR3 region has the DNA TGCAGCGTTTCCTCCGGGACAGGGGGCTACGAGCAGTACTTC.

This chain connects TRBV5-1 to TRBJ2-3, with D perhaps matching TRBD2 (6 bases). The CDR3 totals 14 residues. Germline-derived CDR1 and CDR2 are SGHRS and YFSETQ. Trimming took 5 bases from V and 2 from J, leaving 12 bases between them. CDR3 DNA sequence: TGCGCCAGCAGTCAAGGGACTTCCACAGATACGCAGTATTTT. Translation gives CASSQGTSTDTQYF.

This clonotype occurred a few times. The genes are TRBV3-1 and TRBJ2-5; D may be TRBD2 (6 bases). The V end was cut by 4 bases, the J end by 2 bases, with 17 bases between. From germline, CDR1 is LGHDT and CDR2 YNNKEL (reference sequence). This CDR3 contains 16 residues. In nucleotides, the CDR3 is TGTGCCAGCAGCCTACGTAGGGCTAGCGAACAAGAGACCCAGTACTTC. It yields the protein CASSLRRASEQETQYF.

The chain combines TRBV6-2 or TRBV6-3 with TRBJ2-6, with unresolved D. CDR1 is MNHEY, CDR2 SVGEGT, per germline. The CDR3 loop spans 16 amino acids. The V gene lost 6 bases and the J gene lost 2 bases, with 14 bases spanning the gap. The CDR3 nucleotides are TGTGCCAGCAGCCAGCCCACCGCCACTGGGGCCAACGTCCTGACTTTC. It codes for CASSQPTATGANVLTF.

The rearrangement uses TRBV6-1 and TRBJ1-2; perhaps TRBD1 as D (6 bases). V shed 4 bases and J shed 7 bases, with 13 bases lying between them. The CDR3 is 13 amino acids. Per germline, CDR1 MNHNS and CDR2 SASEGT. DNA for the CDR3: TGTGCCAGCAGTGTTAGCCAGGGGCGTGGCTACACCTTC. Translation: CASSVSQGRGYTF.

This clonotype was seen only a few times. CDR3 sequence reads: CASSQDITEAFF. CDR3 in DNA: TGTGCCAGCAGCCAGGACATCACTGAAGCTTTCTTT. The chain carries TRBV7-9 and TRBJ1-1, with TRBD1 as a possible D gene (5 bases). Trimming pared 5 bases from V and 4 bases from J, leaving 8 bases between. The CDR3 is made up of 12 amino acids. Germline V lookup: CDR1 SEHNR, CDR2 FQNEAQ (reference sequence).

This clonotype was seen only a few times. The chain has TRBV5-1 and TRBJ2-3; unclear D gene. The CDR3 is 11 residues long. The V end lost 3 bases, the J end lost 7 bases, and 6 bases lay between the germline ends. Germline assignment: CDR1 SGHRS and CDR2 YFSETQ. CDR3 region: CASSSPNTQYF. CDR3 coding DNA: TGCGCCAGCAGCTCCCCCAATACGCAGTATTTT. Supplemented by reference TRBV5-1 and TRBJ2-3, the full variable domain reads KAGVTQTPRYLIKTRGQQVTLSCSPISGHRSVSWYQQTPGQGLQFLFEYFSETQRNKGNFPGRFSGRQFSNSRSEMNVSTLELGDSALYLCASSSPNTQYFGPGTRLTVL.

V and J are TRBV7-7 and TRBJ2-3; 12 bases align to TRBD2. Germline-derived CDR1 and CDR2 are SSHAT and FNYEAQ (reference sequence). The CDR3 is 18 amino acids. Trimming cost V 5 bases and J 3 bases; bases outside gene matches: 12. The CDR3: CASSPDRLAGDLTDTQYF. CDR3 nucleotides: TGTGCCAGCAGCCCCGACCGACTAGCGGGAGATTTAACAGATACGCAGTATTTT.

The rearrangement joins TRBV12-3 or TRBV12-4 to TRBJ2-7; 12 nucleotides agree with TRBD1. This CDR3 comprises 13 residues. Losses at the gene ends were 8 bases for V and 7 bases for J; bases not matched to a gene: 6. The CDR3 region is CASRDRGLREQYF. Here the CDR3 DNA reads TGTGCCAGCCGGGACAGGGGGCTGAGGGAGCAGTACTTC.

The chain recombines TRBV6-2 or TRBV6-3 with TRBJ1-1; no definite D call. This CDR3 spans 13 amino acids. V was clipped by 4 bases and J by 4 bases, with 10 bases between them. Germline lookup yields CDR1 MNHEY and CDR2 SVGEGT. The CDR3 sequence is CASSFRGTTEAFF. The CDR3 DNA follows: TGTGCCAGCAGTTTCCGGGGTACCACTGAAGCTTTCTTT.